This T cell receptor beta chain was found in a study of blood T cell repertoires in COVID-19. Turning to the study itself: Material from acute and convalescent COVID-19 was sourced from the United States, Italy and Spain. Sources were T cells, B-cell-depleted T cells, or PBMCs; the material itself was cDNA or gDNA.

Per the study methods: Reference gene primer amplification gave estimated nucleated cell counts. Sequenced by immunoSEQ multiplex PCR; TCRdb stores in-frame clones only, minus some. From that table come the V and J calls and clone size; the DNA was used to work out D and trimming. The sample yields some 150,000 clones, roughly four fifths seen once. Unmatched junction bases numbered 8, after V lost 4 bases and J lost 4 bases. Germline V lookup: CDR1 SGHTA, CDR2 FQGNSA. CDR3 length: 16 amino acids. The table lists this clone with a few counts. This TCR was recovered from a woman of 80 years or more with active or convalescent COVID-19. The chain has TRBV7-2 and TRBJ2-2; 8 bases align to TRBD2. The sample taken for sequencing was peripheral blood. The CDR3 DNA sequence: TGTGCCAGCAGCTACGGCGGGACTAGGGGCACCGGGGAGCTGTTTTTT. It specifies CASSYGGTRGTGELFF.